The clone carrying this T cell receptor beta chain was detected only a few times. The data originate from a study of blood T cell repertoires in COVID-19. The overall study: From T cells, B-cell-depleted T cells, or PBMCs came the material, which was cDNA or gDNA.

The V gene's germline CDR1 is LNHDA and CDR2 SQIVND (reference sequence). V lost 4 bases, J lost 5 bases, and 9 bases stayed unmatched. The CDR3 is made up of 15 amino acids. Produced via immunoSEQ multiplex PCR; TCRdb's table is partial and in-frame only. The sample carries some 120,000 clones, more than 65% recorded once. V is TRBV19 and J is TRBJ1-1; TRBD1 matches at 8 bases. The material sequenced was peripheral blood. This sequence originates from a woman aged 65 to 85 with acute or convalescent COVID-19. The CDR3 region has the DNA TGTGCCAGTAGTACGACAGGGGCCCATACGACTGAAGCTTTCTTT. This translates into CASSTTGAHTTEAFF. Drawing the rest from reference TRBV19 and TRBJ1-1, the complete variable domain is DGGITQSPKYLFRKEGQNVTLSCEQNLNHDAMYWYRQDPGQGLRLIYYSQIVNDFQKGDIAEGYSVSREKKESFPLTVTSAQKNPTAFYLCASSTTGAHTTEAFFGQGTRLTVV.